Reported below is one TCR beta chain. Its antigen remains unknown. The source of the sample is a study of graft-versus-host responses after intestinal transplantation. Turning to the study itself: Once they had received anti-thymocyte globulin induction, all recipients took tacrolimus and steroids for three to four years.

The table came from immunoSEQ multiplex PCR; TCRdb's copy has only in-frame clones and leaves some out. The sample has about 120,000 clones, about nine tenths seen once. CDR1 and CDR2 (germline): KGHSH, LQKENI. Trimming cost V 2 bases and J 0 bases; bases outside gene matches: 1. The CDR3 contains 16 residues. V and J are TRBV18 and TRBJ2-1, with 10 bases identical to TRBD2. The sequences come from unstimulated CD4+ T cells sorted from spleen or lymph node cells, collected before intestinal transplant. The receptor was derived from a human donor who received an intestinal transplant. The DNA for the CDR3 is TGTGCCAGCTCACCAACTAGCGGGAACTCCTACAATGAGCAGTTCTTC. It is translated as CASSPTSGNSYNEQFF.